The 31 T cell receptor beta chains reported below all come from one sample, sequenced in a study. One entry per CDR3 protein, called by TCRdb with MiXCR from the reads. In the table there are about 3,000 distinct CDR3 sequences, around 9.8% of which are singletons. Sample: CD4+ T cells from synovial fluid. The receptors shown here come from a human donor with rheumatoid arthritis.

This clonotype was picked up many times. The chain uses TRBV7-2 and TRBJ1-4; possible D gene TRBD1, 5 bases. V was cut by 1 base and J by 6 bases, with 24 bases left in between. The CDR3 spans 19 residues. Germline CDR1 SGHTA, CDR2 FQGNSA. CDR3 sequence (DNA): TGTGCCAGCAGCTTAGAGCCCAATTTCTTCAGGGTGGAAGATGAAAAACTGTTTTTT. This codes for CASSLEPNFFRVEDEKLFF.

This clonotype is deemed medium-sized (0.01 to 0.1%). The chain employs TRBV2 and TRBJ2-7; no clear D. The CDR3 covers 12 residues. Trimming stripped 6 bases from V and 2 bases from J, with 8 bases between. The germline gives CDR1 SNHLY, CDR2 FYNNEI. This CDR3 reads CASRVRTYEQYF. The DNA for the CDR3 is TGTGCCAGCAGGGTCAGAACCTACGAGCAGTACTTC.

In regard to this clonotype: A much larger clonotype is one base distant, so this may be a read error. The chain carries TRBV9 and TRBJ2-2; TRBD2 matches 7 bases. CDR3 length: 17 residues. From germline, CDR1 is SGDLS and CDR2 YYNGEE. The DNA for the CDR3 is TGTGCCAGCAGTTTTTCGCGGGGGAGTTCGAACACCGGGGAGCTGGTTTTT. This codes for CASSFSRGSSNTGELVF.

This clonotype is deemed medium-sized. V and J are TRBV6-2 or TRBV6-3 and TRBJ2-1, with 9 bases aligning to TRBD2. The V gene's germline CDR1 is MNHEY and CDR2 SVGEGT. The CDR3 is 15 residues long. The V segment lost 5 bases and the J segment 8 bases; nucleotides outside the gene matches: 10. In nucleotides, the CDR3 is TGTGCCAGCAGTACCCCTAGCGGGGATAACTATGAGCAGTTCTTC. This codes for CASSTPSGDNYEQFF.

V usage is TRBV4-3 and J usage is TRBJ2-7; D possibly corresponds to TRBD1 (5 bases). V was clipped by 0 bases and J by 3 bases, with 15 bases between them. Per germline, CDR1 LGHNA and CDR2 YSLEER. This CDR3 spans 16 amino acids. As DNA, the CDR3 is TGCGCCAGCAGCCAAGACGCCAGACAGTTATACTACGAGCAGTACTTC. Translated: CASSQDARQLYYEQYF.

By share, this clonotype ranks as medium-sized. V gene TRBV7-3 combines with J gene TRBJ2-5, with D hard to call. The CDR3 runs to 14 residues. V lost 0 bases, J lost 5 bases, and 10 bases lay in between. Germline-derived CDR1 and CDR2 are SGHTA and FQGTGA. CDR3 residues: CASSLTGLGETQYF. Written as DNA, the CDR3 is TGTGCCAGCAGCTTAACGGGCTTGGGGGAGACCCAGTACTTC.

A few counts support this clonotype. The rearrangement uses TRBV28 and TRBJ1-5; D is possibly TRBD1 (5 bases). V was shortened by 3 bases and J by 7 bases, with 13 bases between the two germline ends. There are 14 residues in the CDR3. CDR1 and CDR2 from the germline V gene are MDHEN and SYDVKM. The CDR3 loop is CASSLGLRTQPQHF. The CDR3 DNA is TGTGCCAGCAGTTTGGGACTCCGGACCCAGCCCCAGCATTTT. Variable domain in full (rest from reference TRBV28 and TRBJ1-5): DVKVTQSSRYLVKRTGEKVFLECVQDMDHENMFWYRQDPGLGLRLIYFSYDVKMKEKGDIPEGYSVSREKKERFSLILESASTNQTSMYLCASSLGLRTQPQHFGDGTRLSIL.

Relative to its sample, this clonotype is medium-sized (0.01 to 0.1%). The chain has TRBV20-1 and TRBJ2-7; D is unresolved. Germline-derived CDR1 and CDR2 are DFQATT and SNEGSKA (reference sequence). This CDR3 region has 14 residues. The V end lost 7 bases, the J end lost 0 bases, and 16 bases lay between the germline ends. Here the CDR3 DNA reads TGCAGTGGTGGAAGGCAGGCCCGCTCCTACGAGCAGTACTTC. Its translation: CSGGRQARSYEQYF.

This chain connects TRBV20-1 to TRBJ2-1; 10 nucleotides line up with TRBD2. The junction had 11 bases not matched to a gene; V was cut back by 1 base and J by 5 bases. Germline CDR1 DFQATT, CDR2 SNEGSKA (reference sequence). The length of the CDR3 is 17 residues. CDR3 in amino acids: CSARVPERGLADNEQFF. CDR3 in DNA: TGCAGTGCTAGAGTCCCCGAAAGAGGACTAGCGGACAATGAGCAGTTCTTC.

This clonotype came up many times. This chain uses TRBV11-2 with TRBJ1-1; D is uncertain. V was clipped by 5 bases and J by 8 bases, with 12 bases between them. The CDR3 covers 12 residues. Per germline, CDR1 SGHAT and CDR2 FQNNGV. This CDR3 reads CASSVNTQEAFF. Written as DNA, the CDR3 is TGTGCCAGCAGCGTCAATACACAGGAAGCTTTCTTT. Full variable domain (outside the CDR3, taken from reference TRBV11-2 and TRBJ1-1): EAGVAQSPRYKIIEKRQSVAFWCNPISGHATLYWYQQILGQGPKLLIQFQNNGVVDDSQLPKDRFSAERLKGVDSTLKIQPAKLEDSAVYLCASSVNTQEAFFGQGTRLTVV.

This clonotype was picked up many times. The chain has TRBV28 and TRBJ2-7; 8 bases match TRBD1. Germline values: CDR1 MDHEN, CDR2 SYDVKM. J was trimmed by 6 bases and V by 7 bases; bases with no gene match: 11. This CDR3 is built from 14 residues. The CDR3, as DNA: TGTGCCAGCAACTCTTTGCAGGGGGCCCGCGAGCAGTACTTC. The encoded protein is CASNSLQGAREQYF.

The CDR3 coding sequence is TGTGCCAGCAGCCATTCACTATACACTGAAGCTTTCTTT. This codes for CASSHSLYTEAFF. This chain joins TRBV14 and TRBJ1-1; D ambiguous. CDR1 is SGHDN and CDR2 is FVKESK in the germline V gene. This CDR3 has 13 residues. The V gene lost 3 bases and the J gene lost 3 bases, with 8 bases spanning the gap.

The table lists this clonotype with many counts. The chain combines TRBV10-2 with TRBJ2-2; D may be TRBD2 (5 bases). This CDR3 has 17 amino acids. Between the trimmed V and J ends, which lost 3 bases and 4 bases, there was a span of 18 bases. In germline, CDR1 is WSHSY, CDR2 SAAADI. CDR3 loop: CASSDSTGRVGTGELFF. The CDR3 DNA reads as TGCGCCAGCAGTGACTCCACTGGGAGAGTGGGCACCGGGGAGCTGTTTTTT.

This clonotype was seen many times. The chain recombines TRBV20-1 with TRBJ2-7; 8 bases agree with TRBD2. Germline V gene data show CDR1 as DFQATT and CDR2 as SNEGSKA (reference sequence). The CDR3 loop spans 15 amino acids. V trimming: 0 bases; J trimming: 4 bases; junction bases outside the gene matches: 8. This CDR3 is CSARDTGTRGYEQYF. Written as DNA, the CDR3 is TGCAGTGCTAGAGACACCGGGACTAGGGGATACGAGCAGTACTTC.

The gene calls are TRBV19 and TRBJ2-1; 8 bases agree with TRBD2. V was pared by 4 bases and J by 4 bases, with 6 bases of the junction left unmatched. This CDR3 is built from 15 residues. Germline-derived CDR1 and CDR2 are LNHDA and SQIVND (reference sequence). CDR3 DNA: TGTGCCAGTAGTACCTTAGCGGGACTTTACAATGAGCAGTTCTTC. Encoded protein: CASSTLAGLYNEQFF.

This clonotype was found a few times. The chain joins TRBV25-1 to TRBJ2-7; no definite D call. Trimming cost V 6 bases and J 3 bases, with 15 bases left between them. The CDR3 is 14 residues long. The germline V gene encodes CDR1 MGHDK and CDR2 SYGVNS. The CDR3 reads CASSASGRIYEQYF. Here the CDR3 DNA reads TGTGCCAGCAGCGCCTCGGGCAGGATCTACGAGCAGTACTTC.

This clonotype has a count of ten or more. V gene TRBV19 combines with J gene TRBJ1-1; D may be TRBD1 (5 bases). Germline CDR1 reads LNHDA; CDR2 reads SQIVND (reference sequence). The CDR3 runs to 15 residues. Trimming removed 5 bases from V and 2 bases from J, with 15 bases in between. The CDR3 region is CASSFQQVANTEAFF. Written as DNA, the CDR3 is TGTGCCAGTAGTTTCCAACAGGTGGCAAACACTGAAGCTTTCTTT.

The V gene is TRBV2, the J gene TRBJ2-1; D tentatively fits TRBD1 or TRBD2 (6 bases each). CDR1 and CDR2 (germline): SNHLY, FYNNEI. The CDR3 spans 16 residues. V dropped 2 bases and J dropped 6 bases, with 17 bases sitting between them. The CDR3 DNA is TGTGCCAGCAGTGAAAGGGGCGAAGGGGGGAGCAATGAGCAGTTCTTC. Protein sequence: CASSERGEGGSNEQFF.

The chain is built from TRBV6-2 or TRBV6-3 and TRBJ2-3, with TRBD2 matching 9 bases. The germline V gene has CDR1 MNHEY and CDR2 SVGEGT. With 7 bases clipped from V and 4 bases from J, the junction kept 9 bases outside the gene matches. The CDR3 contains 15 residues. CDR3 protein: CASNLAGINADTQYF. The CDR3, as DNA: TGTGCCAGCAACCTAGCGGGGATTAATGCAGATACGCAGTATTTT.

This clonotype is deemed medium-sized (0.01 to 0.1%). The chain joins TRBV20-1 to TRBJ1-4, with a possible D match to TRBD1 (5 bases). Looked up from germline, CDR1 is DFQATT and CDR2 is SNEGSKA (reference sequence). The CDR3 has 14 amino acids. Trimming shortened V by 0 bases and J by 4 bases, and 9 bases separated the two germline ends. CDR3 protein: CSAREDTINEKLFF. The CDR3 nucleotides are TGCAGTGCTAGAGAGGACACCATTAATGAAAAACTGTTTTTT.

Sample share makes this clonotype medium-sized. The chain links TRBV6-1 to TRBJ2-1, with D perhaps matching TRBD2 (5 bases). From germline, CDR1 is MNHNS and CDR2 SASEGT. The V end lost 4 bases, the J end lost 0 bases, and 13 bases lay between the germline ends. The CDR3 has 16 amino acids. The CDR3 reads CASSGGFQSSYNEQFF. The CDR3 DNA reads TGTGCCAGCAGTGGCGGGTTCCAGAGCTCCTACAATGAGCAGTTCTTC.

In this sample, this clonotype is large (0.1 to 1%). The chain links TRBV6-6 to TRBJ2-5, with 8 bases aligning to TRBD1. The J segment lost 4 bases and the V segment lost 4 bases, leaving 5 bases of the junction unmatched. This CDR3 contains 14 residues. Looked up from germline, CDR1 is MNHNY and CDR2 is SVGAGI (reference sequence). DNA for the CDR3: TGTGCCAGCAGTTCGCCAGGGGGCTCAGAGACCCAGTACTTC. This translates into CASSSPGGSETQYF.

On this clonotype: With a much larger clone just one base away, this may be a read error. The V gene is TRBV12-3 or TRBV12-4, the J gene TRBJ1-2; 8 nucleotides match TRBD1. This CDR3 region has 14 residues. The junction had 10 bases not matched to a gene; V was cut back by 5 bases and J by 8 bases. As DNA, the CDR3 is TGTGCCAGCAGTATATGGACAGGGCAGCGGGGCTACACCTTC. This codes for CASSIWTGQRGYTF.

This clonotype was detected many times. The chain joins TRBV7-2 to TRBJ1-4; D unresolved. V was pared by 6 bases and J by 2 bases, with 13 bases between. CDR3 length equals 15 residues. The V gene's germline CDR1 is SGHTA and CDR2 FQGNSA. As DNA, the CDR3 is TGTGCCAGCAGTAAAACGCGGGGTACTAATGAAAAACTGTTTTTT. Encoded protein: CASSKTRGTNEKLFF.

This clonotype is judged medium-sized. This chain uses TRBV20-1 with TRBJ2-1; TRBD2 agrees at 9 bases. Germline assignment: CDR1 DFQATT and CDR2 SNEGSKA (reference sequence). This CDR3 spans 15 amino acids. V lost 4 bases to trimming and J lost 6 bases; unmatched junction nucleotides: 10. The CDR3 DNA follows: TGCAGTGCTACGGTTATAGCGGGAGTAAGCAATGAGCAGTTCTTC. Amino acid sequence: CSATVIAGVSNEQFF.

This clonotype is classed as medium-sized. V is TRBV20-1 and J is TRBJ2-1, with 9 positions matching TRBD2. Germline V gene lookup returns CDR1 DFQATT and CDR2 SNEGSKA (reference sequence). With V trimmed by 3 bases and J by 3 bases, 6 bases remained unmatched. This CDR3 contains 15 residues. The CDR3 DNA sequence: TGCAGTGCTAGTATAGCGGGAGCATTCTACAATGAGCAGTTCTTC. It specifies CSASIAGAFYNEQFF.

With regard to this clonotype: A much larger clone is a single base away; this may be a read error. The genes are TRBV11-2 and TRBJ2-7; the D is unclear. The CDR3 is 16 amino acids. From germline, CDR1 is SGHAT and CDR2 FQNNGV. Trimming removed 0 bases at V and 0 bases at J, with 12 bases between. CDR3 residues: CASSLEALVASYEQYF. The DNA for the CDR3 is TGTGCCAGCAGCTTAGAGGCTTTGGTGGCCTCCTACGAGCAGTACTTC.

This clonotype was seen many times. The V call is TRBV20-1, the J call TRBJ2-5; D gene unclear. The CDR3 is 13 residues long. Trimming cost V 0 bases and J 2 bases, with 7 bases left between them. Germline V CDR1 and CDR2: DFQATT, SNEGSKA (reference sequence). Here the CDR3 reads CSARETRQETQYF. As DNA, the CDR3 is TGCAGTGCTAGAGAAACACGACAAGAGACCCAGTACTTC.

A note on this clonotype: This may be a read error: a much more frequent sequence differs by one nucleotide. The gene calls are TRBV6-2 or TRBV6-3 and TRBJ2-7; a possible D gene is TRBD2 (5 bases). The germline V gene encodes CDR1 MNHEY and CDR2 SVGEGT. The CDR3 runs 14 residues. CDR3 in amino acids: CVSGSQGYSYEQYF. CDR3 in DNA: TGTGTCAGCGGATCCCAAGGGTACTCCTACGAGCAGTACTTC.

Within the sample, this clonotype is medium-sized (0.01 to 0.1%). The chain carries TRBV4-2 and TRBJ2-7; D remains unclear. V gave up 1 base and J gave up 0 bases, with 10 bases separating them. The CDR3 sequence is 15 residues long. CDR1 LGHNA and CDR2 YNFKEQ come from the germline V gene. The CDR3, as DNA: TGTGCCAGCAGCCAAGTCGCTAGGAGCTCCTACGAGCAGTACTTC. It yields the protein CASSQVARSSYEQYF.

This clonotype was seen many times. The CDR3 protein is CASTRIGSGNTIYF. CDR3 sequence (DNA): TGTGCCAGCACCCGGATAGGCTCTGGAAACACCATATATTTT. This chain connects TRBV6-1 to TRBJ1-3; D remains ambiguous. Germline CDR1 is MNHNS and CDR2 is SASEGT. Trimming removed 7 bases from V and 0 bases from J, with 10 bases in between. The CDR3 is made up of 14 amino acids.